Detailed here is one T cell receptor beta chain. Its antigen is not known. Germline V lookup: CDR1 MNHNS, CDR2 SASEGT. The CDR3 is made up of 14 amino acids. Trimming stripped 8 bases from V and 5 bases from J, with 17 bases between. Each diagnosis drew on symptoms, thyroxine, TRAb, thyroid ultrasound and orbital computed tomography findings. These data come from a study of T cells in Graves' hyperthyroidism and ophthalmopathy. Study-level points and caveats: From stable hyperthyroidism, ophthalmopathy was set apart by a 13 V-J model.

Researchers took RNA transcripts and amplified the TCR beta CDR3 regions from them. The TCR CDR3 first-round RT-PCR relied on the HTBI primer set. TCRdb reanalysed the multiplex PCR reads using MiXCR and keeps one entry per CDR3 protein. The table lists about 260,000 distinct CDR3 sequences, approximately 23% of them singletons. The rearrangement joins TRBV6-1 to TRBJ2-3; D is ambiguous. The receptor was isolated from a young man with Graves' ophthalmopathy. Sequences were obtained from blood. The CDR3 DNA reads as TGTGCCAGCCATCGTCGGGTTGGTGGAGATACGCAGTATTTT. Amino acid sequence: CASHRRVGGDTQYF.